This is a list of T cell receptor beta chains from one sample in a study of STAT5B mutations in CD4+ large granular lymphocyte leukemia. Repertoires were generated with immunoSEQ multiplex PCR, while TCRdb's copy carries only in-frame clones and drops some. This table has 30,000 to 40,000 clones, over 65% appearing once. The material sequenced was CD4+ T cells from blood buffy coats. The receptors come from a human donor in good health. Each CDR3 is given with its conserved first and last residue. A D gene is named only where the DNA matches it firmly. Not every row has a clone size; where given, it reads once, few, many or a size class.

d_gene | j_gene | v_gene | abundance | CDR3nt | CDR3aa
- | TRBJ2-5 | TRBV28 | - | TGTGCCAGCAGTTTAGGAGGAAACCCCTCGACCCAGTACTTC | CASSLGGNPSTQYF
TRBD2 | TRBJ2-5 | TRBV11-1 | - | TGTGCCAGCAGCTCCCTAGCGGGAGGTGTTGAGACCCAGTACTTC | CASSSLAGGVETQYF
TRBD2 | TRBJ2-7 | TRBV5-4 | - | TGTGCCAGCTCGTTCGGGAGGGGTTCCTACGAGCAGTACTTC | CASSFGRGSYEQYF
- | TRBJ2-2 | TRBV10-3 | - | TGTGCCATCAGTGACCCCGCTCGAGGCAGGGAGCTGTTTTTT | CAISDPARGRELFF
- | TRBJ1-1 | TRBV7-9 | few | TGTGCCAGCAGCTTAGCGGATGGAGCTTTCTTT | CASSLADGAFF
TRBD1 | TRBJ2-3 | TRBV7-2 | - | TGTGCCAGCAGCTTCCCGGGACAGGGGTGGGATACGCAGTATTTT | CASSFPGQGWDTQYF
- | TRBJ1-1 | TRBV7-2 | few | TGTGCCAGCAGCTTATATGAGGGACGCACTGAAGCTTTCTTT | CASSLYEGRTEAFF
- | TRBJ1-2 | TRBV2 | - | TGTGCCAGCAGTGAAGACAAACCTCGCGGCTACACCTTC | CASSEDKPRGYTF
- | TRBJ2-6 | TRBV5-8 | - | TGTGCCAGCAGCCTAGGGGGCTCTGGGGCCAACGTCCTGACTTTC | CASSLGGSGANVLTF
- | TRBJ2-6 | TRBV11-3 | - | TGTGCCAGCAGCACCCTGATCTCTGGGGCCAACGTCCTGACTTTC | CASSTLISGANVLTF
- | TRBJ1-1 | TRBV5-3 | - | TGTGCCAGAAGCCACGACGCAAACACTGAAGCTTTCTTT | CARSHDANTEAFF
- | TRBJ1-5 | TRBV7-5 | - | - | CVRSFGRGNSNQPQHF
TRBD1 | TRBJ2-5 | TRBV7-2 | few | TGTGCCAGCAGCCGTACAGGGGGCAGAACGGAGACCCAGTACTTC | CASSRTGGRTETQYF
- | TRBJ2-3 | TRBV4-3 | - | TGCGCCAGCAGCCAAGGATGGACGGGGACCACAGATACGCAGTATTTT | CASSQGWTGTTDTQYF
- | TRBJ2-5 | TRBV15 | once | TGTGCCACCAGCAACAGGGTCACCGGCGAGACCCAGTACTTC | CATSNRVTGETQYF